What follows are 9 T cell receptor beta chains derived from one specimen sequenced in a study of blood T cell repertoires in COVID-19. Assay used: immunoSEQ multiplex PCR; TCRdb lists only in-frame clones, some missing. This sample has fewer than 250,000 clones; about 86% occur once, and the top ten carry 2.9%. What was sequenced was peripheral blood. The receptors derive from a man between 45 and 60 years old with active or convalescent COVID-19.

The sample holds many counts of this clone. The V gene is TRBV9, the J gene TRBJ2-2; 7 nucleotides match TRBD1. Losses at the gene ends were 1 base for V and 7 bases for J; bases not matched to a gene: 7. The germline V gene has CDR1 SGDLS and CDR2 YYNGEE. The CDR3 spans 15 residues. CDR3 residues: CASSVHTGEGGELFF. The CDR3 coding sequence is TGTGCCAGCAGCGTACACACAGGGGAAGGCGGGGAGCTGTTTTTT.

The chain carries TRBV19 and TRBJ2-7; 7 bases are shared with TRBD2. Trimming cost V 5 bases and J 1 base; bases outside gene matches: 17. CDR3 size: 18 residues. Per the germline V gene, CDR1 is LNHDA and CDR2 is SQIVND (reference sequence). The DNA for the CDR3 is TGTGCCAGTAGTGTCCGGGGCCTGACCGGGACTAAGTCCTACGAGCAGTACTTC. Its translation is CASSVRGLTGTKSYEQYF.

The chain recombines TRBV24-1 with TRBJ1-2; 8 bases agree with TRBD1. The CDR3 is 15 amino acids. Germline trimming cut 2 bases from V and 6 bases from J; bases unmatched to any gene: 7. Germline V lookup: CDR1 KGHDR, CDR2 SFDVKD. The CDR3 sequence: CATSDWTGPGDGYTF. Here the CDR3 DNA reads TGTGCCACCAGTGATTGGACAGGGCCTGGGGATGGCTACACCTTC.

The chain employs TRBV12-3 or TRBV12-4 and TRBJ1-4; D is undetermined. The CDR3 is 10 residues long. Trimming removed 8 bases at V and 7 bases at J, with 5 bases between. The CDR3 sequence is CASPLEKLFF. The CDR3 region has the DNA TGTGCCAGCCCCCTTGAAAAACTGTTTTTT.

The chain joins TRBV28 to TRBJ2-6; 7 nucleotides match TRBD1. This CDR3 contains 14 residues. Germline loops: CDR1 MDHEN, CDR2 SYDVKM. V was clipped by 6 bases and J by 6 bases; unmatched bases: 5. This CDR3 is CASSIDRVANVLTF. For the CDR3, the DNA is TGTGCCAGCAGCATTGACAGGGTGGCCAACGTCCTGACTTTC.

The CDR3 sequence: CAIAGLGRGNYEQYF. CDR3 sequence (DNA): TGTGCCATCGCGGGTCTTGGGCGGGGGAACTACGAGCAGTACTTC. The chain has TRBV10-3 and TRBJ2-7; TRBD2 matches 7 bases. The V segment lost 8 bases and the J segment 3 bases; nucleotides outside the gene matches: 13. The CDR3 spans 15 residues. The germline V gene has CDR1 ENHRY and CDR2 SYGVKD.

The chain links TRBV5-5 to TRBJ2-7; TRBD2 might be the D (6 bases). The ends were cut back, 3 bases at V and 0 bases at J, with 10 bases in the middle. This CDR3 spans 14 amino acids. CDR1 and CDR2 (germline): SGHKS, YYEKEE (reference sequence). The DNA for the CDR3 is TGTGCCAGCAGCTCCCGGGACTTCTCCTACGAGCAGTACTTC. It yields the protein CASSSRDFSYEQYF. The variable domain in full, with the rest retrieved from reference TRBV5-5 and TRBJ2-7, is DAGVTQSPTHLIKTRGQQVTLRCSPISGHKSVSWYQQVLGQGPQFIFQYYEKEERGRGNFPDRFSARQFPNYSSELNVNALLLGDSALYLCASSSRDFSYEQYFGPGTRLTVT.

This clone was counted a few times. This chain joins TRBV11-1 and TRBJ2-5, with TRBD2 identical over 7 bases. V lost 1 base and J lost 2; bases outside the gene matches: 4. Looked up from germline, CDR1 is SGHAT and CDR2 is FQDESV (reference sequence). This CDR3 region has 15 residues. In DNA form, the CDR3 reads TGTGCCAGCAGCTTAGTTCCGGGACTACAAGAGACCCAGTACTTC. Protein: CASSLVPGLQETQYF.

The table lists this clone with a count of one. The chain is built from TRBV9 and TRBJ2-1; 7 positions agree with TRBD1. CDR3 length: 15 residues. Trimming at V came to 4 bases and at J to 4 bases, leaving 8 bases not matched to a gene. Germline lookup yields CDR1 SGDLS and CDR2 YYNGEE. In DNA, the CDR3 is TGTGCCAGCAGCCCCTCAGGGACAGCTTACAATGAGCAGTTCTTC. It translates to CASSPSGTAYNEQFF.